Listed below are T cell receptor beta chains from one sample, sequenced in a study of beta chain features in type 1 diabetes. Profiling relied on immunoSEQ multiplex PCR, and the TCRdb table lists in-frame clones only, not all of them. The profile shows hundreds of thousands of clones, 9.5% to 12% of them singletons. The sequencing sample was made of naive CD4+ T cells from blood. Receptors originate from a woman in her late teens or twenties in good health. The CDR3 runs from the conserved cysteine through the conserved F or W. The D gene is left open where the match is weak. Some rows mark clone size as missing; the rest say once, few, many or name a class of expanded clone.

abundance	d_gene	v_gene	j_gene	CDR3nt	CDR3aa
few	NA	TRBV20-1	TRBJ2-1	TGCAGTGCTAGAGAGGCCTATGAGCAGTTCTTC	CSAREAYEQFF
few	NA	TRBV6-5	TRBJ2-4	TGTGCCAGCAGTTCCGGGACGGCTTCGGAGGAGTACATTCAGTACTTC	CASSSGTASEEYIQYF
few	TRBD1	TRBV7-2	TRBJ1-6	TGTGCCAGCAGCTTAGCCGGGACAGGGGATTCACCCCTCCACTTT	CASSLAGTGDSPLHF
few	TRBD2	TRBV29-1	TRBJ2-1	TGCAGCGTTGAGCGAGCGGGGGGTATGGATGAGCAGTTCTTC	CSVERAGGMDEQFF
few	TRBD1	TRBV2	TRBJ2-4	TGTGCCAGCAGTACAGGGGGTGACATTCAGTACTTC	CASSTGGDIQYF
few	NA	TRBV25-1	TRBJ1-1	TGTGCCTCCCTTCGTACCACTGAAGCTTTCTTT	CASLRTTEAFF
few	TRBD2	TRBV9	TRBJ2-7	TGTGCCAGCAGCGTGGGACTATCCTACGAGCAGTACTTC	CASSVGLSYEQYF
NA	TRBD1	TRBV7-9	TRBJ1-2	TGTGCCAGCCTCGACAGGGGTGGAGGCTACACCTTC	CASLDRGGGYTF
few	NA	TRBV5-1	TRBJ1-1	TGCGCCAGCAGCTTGCAGACGCCTACGAACACTGAAGCTTTCTTT	CASSLQTPTNTEAFF
few	NA	TRBV11-1	TRBJ2-2	TGTGCCAGCAGCTTAAGACAAACCGGGGAGCTGTTTTTT	CASSLRQTGELFF
NA	TRBD1	TRBV6-5	TRBJ1-1	TGTGCCAGCAGTCGGGACAGGGGCCCGAACACTGAAGCTTTCTTT	CASSRDRGPNTEAFF
NA	TRBD2	TRBV30	TRBJ2-2	TGTGCCTGGAATAAATGGCGGACTAGCGGGAGCCCCGGGGAGCTGTTTTTT	CAWNKWRTSGSPGELFF
NA	NA	TRBV18	TRBJ2-5	TGTGCCAGCTCACCGAAAGGAGGCGGAGGCCAAGAGACCCAGTACTTC	CASSPKGGGGQETQYF
NA	NA	TRBV27	TRBJ2-4	TGTGCCAGCAGTTTAAGCCCATCTGGTGGAAGGGCGGCCAAAAACATTCAGTACTTC	CASSLSPSGGRAAKNIQYF
few	NA	TRBV21-1	TRBJ2-3	TGTGCCAGCAGTTGGCGGGGTGGCCCAGATACGCAGTATTTT	CASSWRGGPDTQYF
NA	NA	TRBV28	TRBJ1-2	TGTGCCAGCAGTTGGGGCCGAGGGAGAATCAACAAACCTGGCTACACCTTC	CASSWGRGRINKPGYTF
few	NA	TRBV7-9	TRBJ2-7	TGTGCCAGCAGCTTAGTCGGGCAGGGGCCGAACAGTTACGAGCAGTACTTC	CASSLVGQGPNSYEQYF
few	NA	TRBV7-2	TRBJ2-1	TGTGCCAGCAGCTTCCTGCGTGGGGGCGGGAATGAGCAGTTCTTC	CASSFLRGGGNEQFF
NA	NA	TRBV29-1	TRBJ1-2	TGCAGCGCCGGACAGAACTATGGCTACACCTTC	CSAGQNYGYTF
NA	NA	TRBV18	TRBJ1-1	TGTGCCAGCTCCCCGTCCGGGCACACTGAAGCTTTCTTT	CASSPSGHTEAFF
NA	TRBD1	TRBV7-9	TRBJ2-1	TGTGCCAGCAGCCCGGGACAGGGGACGTGGTTCTTC	CASSPGQGTWFF
few	NA	TRBV5-1	TRBJ1-6	TGCGCCAGCAGCCTCGGGACATCGAACTCACCCCTCCACTTT	CASSLGTSNSPLHF
few	NA	TRBV2	TRBJ1-1	TGTGCCAGCAGGGAGTGGGGAAGGGTACGCACTGAAGCTTTCTTT	CASREWGRVRTEAFF
NA	NA	TRBV2	TRBJ1-5	TGTGCCAGCAATCCAGGGACGAATCAGCCCCAGCATTTT	CASNPGTNQPQHF
few	NA	TRBV7-9	TRBJ2-7	TGTGCCAGCAGTGACCAGGGGCAAGACTACGAGCAGTACTTC	CASSDQGQDYEQYF
few	NA	TRBV7-9	TRBJ2-4	TGTGCCAGCAGCCCCGCCTTTGCGGCCAAAAACATTCAGTACTTC	CASSPAFAAKNIQYF
few	NA	TRBV4-3	TRBJ2-3	TGCGCCAGCAGGATAAACCCCAAAGGCAGGGGCCACACAGATACGCAGTATTTT	CASRINPKGRGHTDTQYF
NA	TRBD1	TRBV6-5	TRBJ1-5	TGTGCCAGCTCGGGACAGTCGGGCAATCAGCCCCAGCATTTT	CASSGQSGNQPQHF
NA	NA	TRBV6-6	TRBJ1-5	TGTGCCAGCACCCTATCGGGTAATCAGCCCCAGCATTTT	CASTLSGNQPQHF
few	NA	TRBV29-1	TRBJ1-1	TGCAGCGTTGATCCAGATACAATGAACACTGAAGCTTTCTTT	CSVDPDTMNTEAFF
few	TRBD1	TRBV29-1	TRBJ2-7	TGCAGCGTGGAGGGACAGGGTAGGAACGACGAGCAGTACTTC	CSVEGQGRNDEQYF
NA	NA	TRBV29-1	TRBJ2-3	TGCAGCGGGGATAAGGGGGTTGATACGCAGTATTTT	CSGDKGVDTQYF
few	NA	TRBV29-1	TRBJ2-2	TGCAGCGTCCGGTGGACCAACACCGGGGAGCTGTTTTTT	CSVRWTNTGELFF
NA	NA	TRBV5-4	TRBJ2-3	TGTGCCAGCAGCCAGGCCCTTAGCACAGATACGCAGTATTTT	CASSQALSTDTQYF
many	NA	TRBV23-1	TRBJ2-6	TGCGCCAGCAGTCGGGGAGCACCCAGAGCGGGGGCCAACGTCCTGACTTTC	CASSRGAPRAGANVLTF
NA	NA	TRBV28	TRBJ2-1	TGTGCCAGCAGTTTGGTTTGGGGGCTCAATGAGCAGTTCTTC	CASSLVWGLNEQFF
NA	TRBD1	TRBV9	TRBJ2-7	TGTGCCAGCAGCGTCCGGGGTGACAGGGGCATTGGCGAGCAGTACTTC	CASSVRGDRGIGEQYF
NA	NA	TRBV30	TRBJ2-1	TGTGCCTGGAGAGGGACTTTCTACAATGAGCAGTTCTTC	CAWRGTFYNEQFF
few	NA	TRBV7-9	TRBJ2-2	TGTGCCAGCACCTTGGAACGCGGGACACCGAACACCGGGGAGCTGTTTTTT	CASTLERGTPNTGELFF
few	NA	TRBV7-9	TRBJ2-3	TGTGCCAGCAGCCCGCGGGCCTTAGATACGCAGTATTTT	CASSPRALDTQYF
few	NA	TRBV7-2	TRBJ1-2	TGTGCCAGCAGCTTAAGGAGGACAGAAGGCAGTAGCTACACCTTC	CASSLRRTEGSSYTF
NA	NA	TRBV7-2	TRBJ1-1	TGTGCCAGCAGCCTCGATAGCGGTACTTCTGAAGCTTTCTTT	CASSLDSGTSEAFF
few	NA	TRBV12-5	TRBJ2-2	TGTGCTAGTGGTTTACGACAGCCCACCGGGGAGCTGTTTTTT	CASGLRQPTGELFF
few	TRBD1	TRBV7-2	TRBJ2-1	TGTGCCAGCAGCTCCGAACCCCCGGGACAGGGCTACAATGAGCAGTTCTTC	CASSSEPPGQGYNEQFF
NA	NA	TRBV5-1	TRBJ2-7	TGCGCCAGCAGCTTGGCCCGAGCTCCAAGCTCCTACGAGCAGTACTTC	CASSLARAPSSYEQYF
NA	NA	TRBV4-3	TRBJ2-3	TGCGCCAGCAGCCAAGACCCCAATACAGATACGCAGTATTTT	CASSQDPNTDTQYF
few	TRBD1	TRBV28	TRBJ1-6	TGTGCCACCGTCGCAGGGGGTTATAATTCACCCCTCCACTTT	CATVAGGYNSPLHF
NA	TRBD2	TRBV18	TRBJ2-1	TGTGCCAGCTCACCACTGACTGCGGGAGGGCCCCATGAGCAGTTCTTC	CASSPLTAGGPHEQFF
NA	NA	TRBV29-1	TRBJ1-4	TGCAGCGTTGTACACAGGGTGGGCGAAAAACTGTTTTTT	CSVVHRVGEKLFF
NA	NA	TRBV9	TRBJ2-1	TGTGCCAGCAGCGCCCAGGGAAAGGGACTCGGTGAGCAGTTCTTC	CASSAQGKGLGEQFF
NA	TRBD2	TRBV6-4	TRBJ2-3	TGTGCCAGCAGGGGGACTAGGAGCACAGATACGCAGTATTTT	CASRGTRSTDTQYF
few	NA	TRBV4-2	TRBJ1-6	TGTGCCAGCAGCCAAGACTGGGCCTCACCCCTCCACTTT	CASSQDWASPLHF
NA	TRBD2	TRBV28	TRBJ2-5	TGTGCCAGCAACCCCCGCGGGAGCGGCAAAGAGACCCAGTACTTC	CASNPRGSGKETQYF
few	TRBD1	TRBV18	TRBJ2-7	TGTGCCAGCTCATCGGGACAGGGGGCGGTGTACGAGCAGTACTTC	CASSSGQGAVYEQYF